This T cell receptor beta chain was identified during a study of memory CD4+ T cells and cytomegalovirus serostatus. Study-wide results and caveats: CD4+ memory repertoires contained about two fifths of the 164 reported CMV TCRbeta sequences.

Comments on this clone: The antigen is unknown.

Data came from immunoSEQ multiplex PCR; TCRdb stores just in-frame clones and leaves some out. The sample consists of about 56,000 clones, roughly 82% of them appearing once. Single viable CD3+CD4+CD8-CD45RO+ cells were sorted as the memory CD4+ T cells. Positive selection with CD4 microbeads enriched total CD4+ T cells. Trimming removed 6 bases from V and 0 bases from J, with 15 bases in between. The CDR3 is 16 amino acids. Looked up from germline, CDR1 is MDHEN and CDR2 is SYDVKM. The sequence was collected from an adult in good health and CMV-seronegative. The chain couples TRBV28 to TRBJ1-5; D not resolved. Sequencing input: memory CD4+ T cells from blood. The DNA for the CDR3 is TGTGCCAGCAGACGACCTGACCCCAATAGCAATCAGCCCCAGCATTTT. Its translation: CASRRPDPNSNQPQHF.